These 25 T cell receptor beta chains originate from one sample sequenced in a study of T cells in localized non-small cell lung cancer. Assay used: immunoSEQ multiplex PCR; TCRdb lists only in-frame clones, some missing. The data show approximately 21,000 clones, less than 90% seen once. The sample consisted of peripheral blood, taken before any cancer treatment. The receptors derive from an older male donor with stage I lung adenocarcinoma.

The chain combines TRBV9 with TRBJ1-2; D gene unclear. The CDR3 covers 15 residues. Germline lookup yields CDR1 SGDLS and CDR2 YYNGEE. V lost 3 bases, J lost 4 bases, and 16 bases lay in between. The CDR3 here is CASSAVPDGIYGYTF. CDR3 DNA: TGTGCCAGCAGCGCCGTTCCCGACGGGATCTATGGCTACACCTTC.

The chain uses TRBV6-5 and TRBJ1-5; no firm D call. The ends were cut back, 6 bases at V and 5 bases at J, with 14 bases in the middle. The V gene's germline CDR1 is MNHEY and CDR2 SVGAGI. The CDR3 extends over 14 amino acids. For the CDR3, the DNA is TGTGCCAGCAGCCCAGGCGGGAGCTATCAGCCCCAGCATTTT. Protein sequence: CASSPGGSYQPQHF.

The rearrangement joins TRBV28 to TRBJ2-1, with 8 bases matching TRBD2. Trimming at V came to 8 bases and at J to 0 bases, leaving 3 bases not matched to a gene. This CDR3 spans 14 amino acids. CDR1 MDHEN and CDR2 SYDVKM come from the germline V gene. This CDR3 is CASVAGSSYNEQFF. The CDR3 nucleotides read TGTGCCAGCGTAGCGGGATCCTCCTACAATGAGCAGTTCTTC.

This chain links TRBV30 with TRBJ2-2; the match to TRBD1 covers 8 bases. CDR3 length equals 15 residues. Germline lookup yields CDR1 GTSNPN and CDR2 SVGIG (reference sequence). Trimming took 0 bases from V and 1 from J; bases not matched to a gene: 1. In DNA, the CDR3 is TGTGCCTGGAGTGTAGGACAGGGGAACACCGGGGAGCTGTTTTTT. Translating it yields CAWSVGQGNTGELFF. The full variable domain, its missing parts supplied by reference TRBV30 and TRBJ2-2, is SQTIHQWPATLVQPVGSPLSLECTVEGTSNPNLYWYRQAAGRGLQLLFYSVGIGQISSEVPQNLSASRPQDRQFILSSKKLLLSDSGFYLCAWSVGQGNTGELFFGEGSRLTVL.

This clone has only one observation. The V gene is TRBV6-5, the J gene TRBJ1-5, with 7 bases that match TRBD1. The V segment lost 6 bases and the J segment 0 bases; nucleotides outside the gene matches: 2. The CDR3 has 14 residues. Per germline, CDR1 MNHEY and CDR2 SVGAGI. The CDR3 region has the DNA TGTGCCAGCAGAAACAGGGGTAGCAATCAGCCCCAGCATTTT. The encoded protein is CASRNRGSNQPQHF.

CDR3 protein: CASSQDRQFNQPQHF. As DNA, the CDR3 is TGCGCCAGCAGCCAAGATAGGCAGTTCAATCAGCCCCAGCATTTT. This chain joins TRBV4-3 and TRBJ1-5; D is unresolved. This CDR3 region has 15 residues. CDR1 is LGHNA, CDR2 YSLEER, per germline. The V end was cut by 0 bases, the J end by 3 bases, with 9 bases between.

The rearrangement links TRBV5-1 to TRBJ2-2; D assignment may be TRBD1 or TRBD2 (5 bases each). V was pared by 6 bases and J by 4 bases, with 16 bases between. CDR1 and CDR2 from the germline V gene are SGHRS and YFSETQ. This CDR3 has 15 amino acids. This CDR3 is CASNFGGGSTGELFF. The DNA of the CDR3 is TGCGCCAGCAACTTTGGTGGGGGATCCACCGGGGAGCTGTTTTTT.

The table lists this clone with a count of one. V and J are TRBV5-4 and TRBJ2-2, with 7 bases matching TRBD2. This CDR3 is 14 amino acids long. Germline CDR1 reads SGHNT; CDR2 reads YYREEE (reference sequence). The V segment lost 4 bases and the J segment 6 bases; nucleotides outside the gene matches: 6. The CDR3 reads CASSLRRGAGELFF. The DNA of the CDR3 is TGTGCCAGCAGCCTGCGCCGGGGGGCCGGGGAGCTGTTTTTT.

The genes are TRBV7-2 and TRBJ1-5, with 9 nucleotides matching TRBD1. Germline V gives CDR1 SGHTA, CDR2 FQGNSA. Trimming cost V 4 bases and J 6 bases; bases outside gene matches: 7. The CDR3 has 15 residues. CDR3 nucleotide sequence: TGTGCCAGCAGCTCCGGACAGGGGTTGGCTCAGCCCCAGCATTTT. Translating it yields CASSSGQGLAQPQHF.

This clone was detected once. J is TRBJ1-1 and V is TRBV6-5, with a tentative D call TRBD1 (5 bases). The CDR3 is 15 amino acids. Germline V gives CDR1 MNHEY, CDR2 SVGAGI. Trimming removed 4 bases at V and 0 bases at J, with 12 bases between. The DNA of the CDR3 is TGTGCCAGCAGTTCCCCGGTGGGGGTGAACACTGAAGCTTTCTTT. The encoded protein is CASSSPVGVNTEAFF.

This chain joins TRBV5-6 and TRBJ2-5, with 9 bases lining up with TRBD2. The CDR3 is 16 residues long. After removal of 0 bases from V and 5 bases from J, the junction contained 8 bases not matched to a gene. Germline V gives CDR1 SGHDT, CDR2 YYEEEE. The CDR3 DNA reads as TGTGCCAGCAGCTTGGTAGGCGGGGGGGCCGGTGAGACCCAGTACTTC. Its translation is CASSLVGGGAGETQYF.

This clone was seen only once. The chain is built from TRBV7-2 and TRBJ2-6, with D perhaps assigned TRBD1 or TRBD2 (5 bases each). The V gene's germline CDR1 is SGHTA and CDR2 FQGNSA. V shed 2 bases and J shed 2 bases, with 7 bases lying between them. CDR3 length: 15 residues. This CDR3 reads CASSLRGAGANVLTF. CDR3 nucleotide sequence: TGTGCCAGCAGCTTAAGAGGGGCTGGGGCCAACGTCCTGACTTTC.

The rearrangement links TRBV30 to TRBJ1-5; D not resolved. CDR1 GTSNPN and CDR2 SVGIG come from the germline V gene (reference sequence). CDR3 length: 13 residues. V was pared by 1 base and J by 1 base, with 5 bases between. The CDR3 reads CAWSGDSNQPQHF. CDR3 DNA: TGTGCCTGGAGTGGCGACAGCAATCAGCCCCAGCATTTT.

This clone appeared a few times. This chain connects TRBV5-6 to TRBJ2-1, with a tentative D call TRBD1 (5 bases). The length of the CDR3 is 14 residues. CDR1 is SGHDT and CDR2 is YYEEEE in the germline V gene. Trimming pared 4 bases from V and 4 bases from J, leaving 12 bases between. In DNA, the CDR3 is TGTGCCAGCAGCCCTAGGACATTGTACAATGAGCAGTTCTTC. It translates to CASSPRTLYNEQFF.

The chain recombines TRBV4-2 with TRBJ2-1; TRBD1 agrees at 10 bases. The CDR3 has 17 residues. Germline V gene sequence: CDR1 LGHNA, CDR2 YNFKEQ. V trimming: 1 base; J trimming: 5 bases; junction bases outside the gene matches: 8. CDR3 DNA sequence: TGTGCCAGCAGCCAAGGGGGAACCGGGACAGGGGACAATGAGCAGTTCTTC. Encoded protein: CASSQGGTGTGDNEQFF.

This sequence joins TRBV7-2 and TRBJ1-3, with TRBD1 as a possible D gene (5 bases). V lost 4 bases and J lost 9, with 13 bases in between. Germline CDR1 and CDR2: SGHTA and FQGNSA. This CDR3 contains 13 residues. The CDR3 sequence is CASSSTSGGTIYF. The CDR3 nucleotides are TGTGCCAGCAGCTCTACTTCTGGGGGCACCATATATTTT. Full variable domain (remainder filled in from reference TRBV7-2 and TRBJ1-3): GAGVSQSPSNKVTEKGKDVELRCDPISGHTALYWYRQSLGQGLEFLIYFQGNSAPDKSGLPSDRFSAERTGGSVSTLTIQRTQQEDSAVYLCASSSTSGGTIYFGEGSWLTVV.

This chain connects TRBV6-5 to TRBJ1-6, with a tentative D call TRBD1 (5 bases). The CDR3 is 15 residues long. Looked up from germline, CDR1 is MNHEY and CDR2 is SVGAGI. The V gene lost 4 bases and the J gene lost 2 bases, with 9 bases spanning the gap. The CDR3 sequence is CASSFTGPYNSPLHF. The CDR3 nucleotides read TGTGCCAGCAGTTTTACGGGGCCCTATAATTCACCCCTCCACTTT.

The rearrangement uses TRBV28 and TRBJ2-1; D might be TRBD1 or TRBD2, each matching 6 bases. Germline V gene lookup returns CDR1 MDHEN and CDR2 SYDVKM. This CDR3 has 13 residues. With 11 bases removed from V and 0 bases from J, the gap between germline ends came to 11 bases. The CDR3 protein is CALGGDSYNEQFF. The DNA for the CDR3 is TGTGCCTTGGGGGGCGACTCCTACAATGAGCAGTTCTTC.

The V gene is TRBV30, the J gene TRBJ1-2; a possible D gene is TRBD1 (6 bases). The CDR3 covers 13 residues. Trimming cost V 5 bases and J 4 bases, with 14 bases left between them. Germline-derived CDR1 and CDR2 are GTSNPN and SVGIG (reference sequence). Written as DNA, the CDR3 is TGTGCCTGGGGTCAACAGGGTCTCTATGGCTACACCTTC. Its translation: CAWGQQGLYGYTF.

The V and J genes are TRBV2 and TRBJ2-2; possibly TRBD1 for D (5 bases). V dropped 4 bases and J dropped 4 bases, with 10 bases sitting between them. This CDR3 has 14 residues. Per germline, CDR1 SNHLY and CDR2 FYNNEI. CDR3 amino acids: CASSVTDITGELFF. The CDR3, as DNA: TGTGCCAGCAGTGTGACAGATATCACCGGGGAGCTGTTTTTT.

This chain joins TRBV5-8 and TRBJ2-2; D is possibly TRBD2 (5 bases). Trimming took off 3 bases at V and 0 bases at J, with 15 bases between the two ends. Germline assignment: CDR1 SGHTS and CDR2 YDEGEE. This CDR3 region has 17 residues. CDR3 in amino acids: CASSSSGWSANTGELFF. CDR3 bases: TGTGCCAGCAGCTCATCGGGGTGGAGCGCGAACACCGGGGAGCTGTTTTTT.

This clone was counted a few times. The J gene is TRBJ1-1, the V gene TRBV19; D unclear. CDR3 length: 12 residues. Trimming cost V 4 bases and J 3 bases, with 6 bases left between them. Germline assignment: CDR1 LNHDA and CDR2 SQIVND (reference sequence). CDR3 residues: CASSRAYTEAFF. The CDR3 nucleotides read TGTGCCAGTAGTAGGGCCTACACTGAAGCTTTCTTT.

The chain has TRBV4-3 and TRBJ1-2, with 7 bases identical to TRBD1. This CDR3 comprises 15 residues. Germline-derived CDR1 and CDR2 are LGHNA and YSLEER. V gave up 3 bases and J gave up 8 bases; unmatched junction bases: 12. DNA of the CDR3: TGCGCCAGCAGCCATACGGGGGTCAGGGGGGGCGGCTACACCTTC. As protein: CASSHTGVRGGGYTF.

This chain connects TRBV18 to TRBJ1-6; D uncertain. The CDR3 spans 14 residues. Germline V lookup: CDR1 KGHSH, CDR2 LQKENI. Trimming cost V 3 bases and J 5 bases, with 8 bases left between them. The CDR3 loop reads CASSPEPDNSPLHF. The CDR3 DNA sequence: TGTGCCAGCTCACCGGAACCTGATAATTCACCCCTCCACTTT.

CDR3 DNA: TGTGCCAGAAGCCCCGACAGGGGGCGTAGGAACACTGAAGCTTTCTTT. This sequence encodes CARSPDRGRRNTEAFF. The rearrangement uses TRBV5-3 and TRBJ1-1; 10 nucleotides line up with TRBD1. TRBV5-3 qualifies as an ORF whose function is uncertain. V trimming: 4 bases; J trimming: 1 base; junction bases outside the gene matches: 7. The CDR3 length is 16 residues.